These T cell receptor beta chains were read from a single sample in a study of regulatory T cells in long-lasting Graves disease. TCRdb recomputed calls from the multiplex PCR reads with MiXCR, one row per CDR3 protein. The repertoire holds roughly 500,000 distinct CDR3 sequences, with roughly 12% as singletons. These records were also assigned to another study, of T cells in Graves' hyperthyroidism and ophthalmopathy.

The starting material was peripheral blood mononuclear cells (PBMCs), obtained at new diagnosis, from a patient treated with antithyroid drugs. The receptor source for this set is a young man with Graves disease. Both conserved end residues are part of each CDR3. Each record gives: J gene, D gene, clone size, V gene, CDR3 protein. The D gene is left open where the match is weak. Clone sizes are given selectively: once, few, many, or a class where the clone is expanded.

j_call: TRBJ2-1
d_call: .
clone_size: many
v_call: TRBV7-8
cdr3_aa: CASSPRRATANEQFF

j_call: TRBJ1-1
d_call: TRBD1
clone_size: .
v_call: TRBV5-1
cdr3_aa: CASSSRMSTGMRKGTEAFF

j_call: TRBJ2-1
d_call: .
clone_size: many
v_call: TRBV11-2
cdr3_aa: CASRAPGRSQQFF

j_call: TRBJ2-7
d_call: .
clone_size: few
v_call: TRBV20-1
cdr3_aa: CSARDLSGLPPYEQYF

j_call: TRBJ2-1
d_call: .
clone_size: few
v_call: TRBV29-1
cdr3_aa: CSVGDGDYKRF

j_call: TRBJ1-1
d_call: .
clone_size: many
v_call: TRBV2
cdr3_aa: CASSEKASNTEAFF

j_call: TRBJ2-7
d_call: .
clone_size: many
v_call: TRBV20-1
cdr3_aa: CSAPDGGSYEQYF

j_call: TRBJ2-7
d_call: .
clone_size: .
v_call: TRBV6-1
cdr3_aa: CAISPGTATYEQYF

j_call: TRBJ2-2
d_call: TRBD1
clone_size: .
v_call: TRBV18
cdr3_aa: CASSPGTESTGELFF

j_call: TRBJ1-1
d_call: .
clone_size: many
v_call: TRBV18
cdr3_aa: CASSPPARGTEAFF

j_call: TRBJ2-7
d_call: TRBD2
clone_size: many
v_call: TRBV2
cdr3_aa: CASSERTSGTYEQYF

j_call: TRBJ2-7
d_call: TRBD2
clone_size: .
v_call: TRBV20-1
cdr3_aa: CSARDGKRGFSYEQYF

j_call: TRBJ1-2
d_call: .
clone_size: many
v_call: TRBV6-5
cdr3_aa: CASSYSQHLNYGYTF

j_call: TRBJ2-2
d_call: TRBD1
clone_size: many
v_call: TRBV27
cdr3_aa: CASSPAGTGITGELFF

j_call: TRBJ2-7
d_call: TRBD2
clone_size: many
v_call: TRBV7-9
cdr3_aa: CASSRPGLAGHEQYF

j_call: TRBJ1-1
d_call: .
clone_size: many
v_call: TRBV7-8
cdr3_aa: CASSFPGEELAFF

j_call: TRBJ2-1
d_call: TRBD2
clone_size: many
v_call: TRBV7-2
cdr3_aa: CASSPGGAALNNEQFF

j_call: TRBJ2-5
d_call: TRBD1
clone_size: few
v_call: TRBV5-1
cdr3_aa: CASSLEGRGPGTQYF

j_call: TRBJ2-1
d_call: .
clone_size: many
v_call: TRBV20-1
cdr3_aa: CSARDRDEQFF

j_call: TRBJ2-1
d_call: TRBD2
clone_size: many
v_call: TRBV10-3
cdr3_aa: CAISRTSGRTTYNEQFF

j_call: TRBJ2-3
d_call: .
clone_size: few
v_call: TRBV13
cdr3_aa: CTSSLATTDTQYF

j_call: TRBJ2-3
d_call: TRBD2
clone_size: few
v_call: TRBV20-1
cdr3_aa: CSARGLAGGTDTQYF

j_call: TRBJ2-3
d_call: .
clone_size: few
v_call: TRBV20-1
cdr3_aa: CSASWGSTDTQYF

j_call: TRBJ1-4
d_call: .
clone_size: .
v_call: TRBV19
cdr3_aa: CASFNEKLFF

j_call: TRBJ1-3
d_call: .
clone_size: few
v_call: TRBV12-3/TRBV12-4
cdr3_aa: CASSPGQKDGNTIYF

j_call: TRBJ2-4
d_call: .
clone_size: once
v_call: TRBV20-1
cdr3_aa: CSAREGEAKDIQYF

j_call: TRBJ1-1
d_call: .
clone_size: many
v_call: TRBV27
cdr3_aa: CASSFGHIDTEAFF

j_call: TRBJ2-1
d_call: .
clone_size: many
v_call: TRBV20-1
cdr3_aa: CSARAGGTFLDYNEQFF

j_call: TRBJ2-3
d_call: TRBD2
clone_size: many
v_call: TRBV20-1
cdr3_aa: CSARDYQREVVEDTQYF

j_call: TRBJ1-5
d_call: .
clone_size: .
v_call: TRBV29-1
cdr3_aa: CSVVGQGSQHF

j_call: TRBJ2-3
d_call: TRBD2
clone_size: many
v_call: TRBV24-1
cdr3_aa: CATSDPRGKVAGPTDTQYF

j_call: TRBJ2-2
d_call: .
clone_size: .
v_call: TRBV10-3
cdr3_aa: CAISERDWNTGELFF

j_call: TRBJ2-1
d_call: .
clone_size: many
v_call: TRBV2
cdr3_aa: CASRPGPADEQFF

j_call: TRBJ2-3
d_call: .
clone_size: many
v_call: TRBV27
cdr3_aa: CASSSLPLGRDTQYF

j_call: TRBJ1-2
d_call: .
clone_size: many
v_call: TRBV28
cdr3_aa: CASSSENAGTYGYTF

j_call: TRBJ1-2
d_call: TRBD1
clone_size: many
v_call: TRBV10-3
cdr3_aa: CAITRGQDYGYTF

j_call: TRBJ1-1
d_call: .
clone_size: many
v_call: TRBV6-4
cdr3_aa: CASSDSEGSEAFF

j_call: TRBJ2-1
d_call: .
clone_size: many
v_call: TRBV18
cdr3_aa: CASSRRDTGYNEQFF

j_call: TRBJ2-3
d_call: .
clone_size: .
v_call: TRBV20-1
cdr3_aa: CSSILLGRLSTGTQYF

j_call: TRBJ2-4
d_call: .
clone_size: .
v_call: TRBV20-1
cdr3_aa: CSAPPLASLAKNIQYF

j_call: TRBJ1-2
d_call: .
clone_size: .
v_call: TRBV5-1
cdr3_aa: CASSLTYLVDGYTF

j_call: TRBJ2-3
d_call: TRBD2
clone_size: .
v_call: TRBV24-1
cdr3_aa: CATSDRGLAGPTDTQYF